This TCR beta chain came from a study of T-cell reconstitution after alpha-beta-depleted transplantation in children. The TCRbeta library incorporated unique molecular identifiers. MiXCR, run by TCRdb on the PCR reads, gives a single entry per CDR3 protein. The sample includes roughly 790,000 distinct CDR3 sequences, 15% to 20% of them seen just once. Germline CDR1 is SEHNR and CDR2 is FQNEAQ (reference sequence). The CDR3 extends over 17 amino acids. The J segment lost 3 bases and the V segment lost 2 bases, leaving 12 bases of the junction unmatched. The rearrangement joins TRBV7-9 to TRBJ2-7; TRBD2 aligns across 8 bases. Sequencing was performed on PBMCs, mostly from graft donor cells, taken 360 days after TCRalphabeta/CD19-depleted stem cell transplant. The receptor was derived from a male patient between 5 and 17 years old who had a stem cell transplant for acute lymphoblastic leukemia, so the T cells may come from the graft donor. In DNA, the CDR3 is TGTGCCAGCAGCTTATGGCCCGGGACTAGGCGCTTCTACGAGCAGTACTTC. This encodes CASSLWPGTRRFYEQYF. Supplemented by reference TRBV7-9 and TRBJ2-7, the full variable domain reads DTGVSQNPRHKITKRGQNVTFRCDPISEHNRLYWYRQTLGQGPEFLTYFQNEAQLEKSRLLSDRFSAERPKGSFSTLEIQRTEQGDSAMYLCASSLWPGTRRFYEQYFGPGTRLTVT.